This TCR beta chain was sequenced in a study of blood T cell repertoires in COVID-19. Across the study: COVID-19 samples from acute and convalescent phases originated in the United States, Italy and Spain. PBMCs, B-cell-depleted T cells, or T cells were the source of the cDNA or gDNA that made up the material.

Sequenced by immunoSEQ multiplex PCR; TCRdb stores in-frame clones only, minus some. The sample consists of 75,000 to 95,000 clones, 88% of them appearing once. The TCR originated in a woman at least 80 years old with acute or convalescent COVID-19. The sample was peripheral blood.

The CDR3 region is CASSPRGVKDYTF. The CDR3 DNA reads TGTGCCAGCTCACCACGCGGGGTCAAGGACTACACCTTC. This rearrangement joins TRBV18 to TRBJ1-2; D unresolved. CDR1 and CDR2 from the germline V gene are KGHSH and LQKENI. The CDR3 covers 13 residues. Trimming cost V 1 base and J 10 bases, with 13 bases left between them. The complete variable domain, with remaining parts taken from reference TRBV18 and TRBJ1-2, reads NAGVMQNPRHLVRRRGQEARLRCSPMKGHSHVYWYRQLPEEGLKFMVYLQKENIIDESGMPKERFSAEFPKEGPSILRIQQVVRGDSAAYFCASSPRGVKDYTFGSGTRLTVV.